This record covers a single TCR beta chain. Antigen specificity is unknown. The data originate from a study of CD8 T cells in ankylosing spondylitis. Each CDR3 protein is one row after TCRdb ran MiXCR on the 5' RACE reads. Of 150,000 to 200,000 distinct CDR3 sequences in the sample, roughly 31% were seen once. Overall study results and limits: Clones tied to disease were said to be significantly enriched in matched ankylosing spondylitis synovial fluid. Ankylosing spondylitis blood seemed to carry a telltale TCR beta motif made of eight highly homologous variants.

The length of the CDR3 is 15 residues. With 0 bases clipped from V and 9 bases from J, the junction kept 4 bases outside the gene matches. Germline CDR1 and CDR2: LGHNT and FRNRAP. The sequenced material came from synovial fluid, either unsorted or a sorted T cell fraction (not recorded which). The clonotype was recovered from a male donor with ankylosing spondylitis. The V call is TRBV12-5, the J call TRBJ2-1, with 11 positions matching TRBD2. The chain's CDR3 is CASGLVLAGGGEQFF. The CDR3 DNA follows: TGTGCTAGTGGTTTGGTGCTAGCGGGAGGTGGTGAGCAGTTCTTC.